One and the same sample provided the 17 T cell receptor beta chains below, sequenced in a study of human T cells and chemical hapten exposure. Time point: pre-sensitization, week 0. As to treatment: therapeutic diphenylcyclopropenone sensitization with weekly scalp DPC. MiXCR was run by TCRdb on the RACE reads, yielding one entry per CDR3 protein. Of around 180,000 distinct CDR3 sequences in the sample, about 31% are singletons; the top ten hold under 3%. Sequenced material: whole blood, taken in connection with sensitization to the hapten diphenylcyclopropenone (DPC). All receptors come from a woman in her thirties with alopecia areata. Some clones in this sample may be carry-over from other donors' samples.

V gene TRBV29-1 combines with J gene TRBJ2-7, with D possibly matching TRBD2 (5 bases). The CDR3 runs 12 residues. Between the trimmed V and J ends, which lost 4 bases and 0 bases, there was a span of 7 bases. Germline values: CDR1 SQVTM, CDR2 ANQGSEA. CDR3 DNA sequence: TGCAGCGTTGCGACTACCTCCTACGAGCAGTACTTC. Translated: CSVATTSYEQYF.

The chain uses TRBV4-2 and TRBJ1-3; D unresolved. Trimming removed 1 base from V and 4 bases from J, with 8 bases in between. The CDR3 length is 14 residues. Germline loops: CDR1 LGHNA, CDR2 YNFKEQ. Here the CDR3 reads CASSQGLGGNTIYF. The CDR3 DNA reads TGTGCCAGCAGCCAAGGGCTGGGGGGAAACACCATATATTTT.

This sequence joins TRBV24-1 and TRBJ2-1; 8 positions agree with TRBD2. The CDR3 has 17 residues. Germline values: CDR1 KGHDR, CDR2 SFDVKD. V lost 5 bases to trimming and J lost 5 bases; unmatched junction nucleotides: 13. The CDR3, as DNA: TGTGCCACCAGTGGCCCGACTAGCGCGGGTCGTGACAATGAGCAGTTCTTC. Protein: CATSGPTSAGRDNEQFF.

This clonotype was observed a handful of times. The rearrangement uses TRBV10-3 and TRBJ1-6, with a weak D call TRBD1 (5 bases). The CDR3 has 13 amino acids. V gave up 4 bases and J gave up 8 bases, with 9 bases separating them. CDR1 and CDR2 from the germline V gene are ENHRY and SYGVKD. CDR3 sequence (DNA): TGTGCCATCAGTGCGACAGAAGATTCACCCCTCCACTTT. Translating gives CAISATEDSPLHF.

This clonotype was seen more than once but under ten times. V usage is TRBV6-5 and J usage is TRBJ1-3; D not certain. Trimming left V 6 bases short and J 0 bases short, with 9 bases between. CDR1 MNHEY and CDR2 SVGAGI come from the germline V gene. The CDR3 contains 14 residues. CDR3 loop: CASSDGSSGNTIYF. CDR3 sequence (DNA): TGTGCCAGCAGCGATGGGAGCTCTGGAAACACCATATATTTT.

This rearrangement joins TRBV6-1 to TRBJ1-1; D remains ambiguous. The germline V gene has CDR1 MNHNS and CDR2 SASEGT. Trimming removed 7 bases from V and 4 bases from J, with 16 bases in between. The CDR3 sequence is 14 residues long. The CDR3 sequence is CASKFTTVGTEAFF. The CDR3 region has the DNA TGTGCCAGCAAATTTACCACTGTCGGCACTGAAGCTTTCTTT.

The V call is TRBV28, the J call TRBJ1-5, with TRBD1 matching 9 bases. V lost 8 bases, J lost 8 bases, and 19 bases stayed unmatched. CDR3 length: 17 amino acids. Germline CDR1 is MDHEN and CDR2 is SYDVKM. CDR3 sequence: CASAGQIGRDRAEPQHF. For the CDR3, the DNA is TGTGCCAGCGCCGGACAAATAGGCCGGGACAGGGCTGAGCCCCAGCATTTT.

The V and J genes are TRBV5-1 and TRBJ1-6; 10 bases are shared with TRBD1. The CDR3 covers 17 residues. The V segment lost 4 bases and the J segment 0 bases; nucleotides outside the gene matches: 4. Looked up from germline, CDR1 is SGHRS and CDR2 is YFSETQ. The CDR3, as DNA: TGCGCCAGCAGCACGGACAGGGGGGACTCCTATAATTCACCCCTCCACTTT. Protein sequence: CASSTDRGDSYNSPLHF.

This clonotype occurred a few times. The V and J genes are TRBV12-2 and TRBJ2-4. TRBV12-2 constitutes a pseudogene. This CDR3 has 15 amino acids. The CDR3 spells CASRQLGIAKNIQYF. The CDR3 DNA is TGTGCAAGTCGTCAGTTAGGGATCGCCAAAAACATTCAGTACTTC.

The V gene is TRBV27, the J gene TRBJ2-5; unclear D gene. CDR1 and CDR2 from the germline V gene are MNHEY and SMNVEV (reference sequence). This CDR3 spans 15 amino acids. V shed 5 bases and J shed 3 bases, with 16 bases lying between them. The CDR3 region has the DNA TGTGCCAGCAGTCCCGGGTTTGTTGGAAAAGAGACCCAGTACTTC. Translating it yields CASSPGFVGKETQYF.

This chain uses TRBV12-3 or TRBV12-4 with TRBJ2-2; D possibly corresponds to TRBD2 (5 bases). The CDR3 sequence is 15 residues long. Trimming shortened V by 4 bases and J by 5 bases, and 14 bases separated the two germline ends. In DNA form, the CDR3 reads TGTGCCAGCAGTTCGAACACCGGAGGTACCGGGGAGCTGTTTTTT. This sequence encodes CASSSNTGGTGELFF.

This clonotype was seen only a few times. The chain recombines TRBV28 with TRBJ2-3; D is ambiguous. CDR1 MDHEN and CDR2 SYDVKM come from the germline V gene. Between the trimmed V and J ends, which lost 4 bases and 3 bases, there was a span of 8 bases. The CDR3 runs to 13 residues. The CDR3 protein is CASSSRTTDTQYF. CDR3 coding DNA: TGTGCCAGCAGTTCTCGGACGACAGATACGCAGTATTTT.

V is TRBV28 and J is TRBJ2-3; TRBD2 aligns across 10 bases. CDR1 is MDHEN and CDR2 is SYDVKM in the germline V gene. The CDR3 is 17 residues long. Trimming took 1 base from V and 4 from J; bases not matched to a gene: 8. DNA of the CDR3: TGTGCCAGCAGTTTATCTAGCGGGAGCGGTTGGGCAGATACGCAGTATTTT. This codes for CASSLSSGSGWADTQYF. The variable domain in full, completed from reference TRBV28 and TRBJ2-3, reads DVKVTQSSRYLVKRTGEKVFLECVQDMDHENMFWYRQDPGLGLRLIYFSYDVKMKEKGDIPEGYSVSREKKERFSLILESASTNQTSMYLCASSLSSGSGWADTQYFGPGTRLTVL.

The J gene is TRBJ1-3, the V gene TRBV28; no reliable D call. This CDR3 has 14 amino acids. V gave up 3 bases and J gave up 8 bases, with 14 bases separating them. Looked up from germline, CDR1 is MDHEN and CDR2 is SYDVKM. The chain's CDR3 is CASSLVNPPHTIYF. The CDR3 DNA reads TGTGCCAGCAGTTTGGTCAACCCCCCCCACACCATATATTTT.

The rearrangement links TRBV9 to TRBJ2-3; 9 bases map to TRBD2. The CDR3 consists of 17 residues. Trimming at V came to 0 bases and at J to 5 bases, leaving 10 bases not matched to a gene. Germline V CDR1 and CDR2: SGDLS, YYNGEE. The DNA for the CDR3 is TGTGCCAGCAGCGTAGTCGGGGCGGGGGGGCTTAAAGATACGCAGTATTTT. This encodes CASSVVGAGGLKDTQYF.

The chain is built from TRBV29-1 and TRBJ2-5; D call uncertain. Germline lookup yields CDR1 SQVTM and CDR2 ANQGSEA. This CDR3 has 12 residues. Between the trimmed V and J ends, which lost 2 bases and 5 bases, there was a span of 9 bases. CDR3 region: CSVESAVETQYF. As DNA, the CDR3 is TGCAGCGTTGAATCCGCGGTCGAGACCCAGTACTTC. Variable domain in full (rest from reference TRBV29-1 and TRBJ2-5): SAVISQKPSRDICQRGTSLTIQCQVDSQVTMMFWYRQQPGQSLTLIATANQGSEATYESGFVIDKFPISRPNLTFSTLTVSNMSPEDSSIYLCSVESAVETQYFGPGTRLLVL.

This sequence joins TRBV20-1 and TRBJ2-3; TRBD2 aligns across 9 bases. The V and J ends lost 3 bases and 2 bases, in that order; junction bases with no gene match: 3. Germline V gives CDR1 DFQATT, CDR2 SNEGSKA (reference sequence). The CDR3 runs 14 residues. CDR3 DNA sequence: TGCAGTGCTAGCCTAGCGGGAAACACAGATACGCAGTATTTT. Protein sequence: CSASLAGNTDTQYF.